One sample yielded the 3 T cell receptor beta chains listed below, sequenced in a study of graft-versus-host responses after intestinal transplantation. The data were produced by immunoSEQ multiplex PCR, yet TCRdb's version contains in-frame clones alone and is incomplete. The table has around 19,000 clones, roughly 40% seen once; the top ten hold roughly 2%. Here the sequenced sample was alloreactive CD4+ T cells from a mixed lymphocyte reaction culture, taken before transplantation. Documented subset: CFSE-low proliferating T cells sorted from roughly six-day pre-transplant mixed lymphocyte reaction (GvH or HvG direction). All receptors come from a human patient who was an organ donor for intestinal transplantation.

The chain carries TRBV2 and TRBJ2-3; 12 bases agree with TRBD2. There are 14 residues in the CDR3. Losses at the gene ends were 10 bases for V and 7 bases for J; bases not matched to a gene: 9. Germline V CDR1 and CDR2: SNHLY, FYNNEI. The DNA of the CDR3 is TGTGCCAACCAGACTAGCGGGAGCGGAAATACGCAGTATTTT. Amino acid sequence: CANQTSGSGNTQYF.

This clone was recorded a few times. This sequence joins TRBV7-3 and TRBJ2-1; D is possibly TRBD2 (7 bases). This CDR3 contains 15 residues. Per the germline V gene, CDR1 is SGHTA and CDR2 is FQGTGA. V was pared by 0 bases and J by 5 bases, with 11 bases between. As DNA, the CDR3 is TGTGCCAGCAGCTTAACGGGGGGGGCTCACAATGAGCAGTTCTTC. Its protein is CASSLTGGAHNEQFF. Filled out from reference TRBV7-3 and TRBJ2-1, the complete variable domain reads GAGVSQTPSNKVTEKGKYVELRCDPISGHTALYWYRQSLGQGPEFLIYFQGTGAADDSGLPNDRFFAVRPEGSVSTLKIQRTERGDSAVYLCASSLTGGAHNEQFFGPGTRLTVL.

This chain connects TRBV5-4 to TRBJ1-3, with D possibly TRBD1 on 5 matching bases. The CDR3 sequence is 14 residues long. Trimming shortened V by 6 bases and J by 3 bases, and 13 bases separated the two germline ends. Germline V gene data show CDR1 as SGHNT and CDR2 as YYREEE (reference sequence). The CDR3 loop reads CASTLWGFGNTIYF. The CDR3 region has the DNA TGTGCCAGCACCCTTTGGGGGTTTGGAAACACCATATATTTT. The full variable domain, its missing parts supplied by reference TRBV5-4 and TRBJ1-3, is ETGVTQSPTHLIKTRGQQVTLRCSSQSGHNTVSWYQQALGQGPQFIFQYYREEENGRGNFPPRFSGLQFPNYSSELNVNALELDDSALYLCASTLWGFGNTIYFGEGSWLTVV.